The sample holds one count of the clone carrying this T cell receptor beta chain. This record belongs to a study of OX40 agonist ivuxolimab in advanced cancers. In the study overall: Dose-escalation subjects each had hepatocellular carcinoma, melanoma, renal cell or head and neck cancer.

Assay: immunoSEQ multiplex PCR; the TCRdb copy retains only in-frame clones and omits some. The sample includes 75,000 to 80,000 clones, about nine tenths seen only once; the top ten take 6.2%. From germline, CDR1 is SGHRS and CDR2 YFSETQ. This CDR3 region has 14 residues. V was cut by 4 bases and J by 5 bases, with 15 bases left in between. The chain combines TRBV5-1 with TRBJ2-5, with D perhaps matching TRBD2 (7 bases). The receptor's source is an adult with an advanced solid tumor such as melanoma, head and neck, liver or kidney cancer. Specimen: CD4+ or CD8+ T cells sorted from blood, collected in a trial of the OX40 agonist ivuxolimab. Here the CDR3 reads CASSPLGGGETQYF. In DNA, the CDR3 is TGCGCCAGCAGCCCCTTAGGCGGGGGCGAGACCCAGTACTTC.